This entry lists 31 T cell receptor beta chains sequenced from one sample in a study of cytomegalovirus exposure and HLA in healthy donors. The PCR was carried out with 60 Vbeta primers and 13 Jbeta primers. Libraries were prepared by immunoSEQ multiplex PCR; TCRdb keeps only in-frame clonotypes and omits some of them. Here the sample spans 150,000 to 200,000 clones, about 80% being singletons. Sequences were obtained from PBMCs. The source of these receptors is a woman aged 35 to 49 in good health and CMV-seronegative.

The V call is TRBV6-1, the J call TRBJ2-1, with TRBD2 identical over 8 bases. V shed 3 bases, J shed 5 bases, and the junction held 12 bases outside the gene matches. Germline V gene lookup returns CDR1 MNHNS and CDR2 SASEGT. The CDR3 runs 17 residues. The CDR3 DNA follows: TGTGCCAGCAGTGAGGAGGTACTAGCGGCAGGGGACAATGAGCAGTTCTTC. Protein product: CASSEEVLAAGDNEQFF.

The chain couples TRBV9 to TRBJ1-2; TRBD1 aligns across 7 bases. Germline V gene sequence: CDR1 SGDLS, CDR2 YYNGEE. The CDR3 has 15 residues. V dropped 4 bases and J dropped 0; count of bases not matched to a gene: 6. The CDR3 here is CASSPSDRANYGYTF. CDR3 DNA: TGTGCCAGCAGCCCTTCCGACAGGGCTAACTATGGCTACACCTTC.

With respect to this clone: The sample has other DNA sequences that encode this CDR3 too. The rearrangement links TRBV5-1 to TRBJ1-1; 7 bases align to TRBD1. J gave up 2 bases and V 4 bases, and 5 bases lay outside the gene matches. The CDR3 has 14 amino acids. The germline V gene has CDR1 SGHRS and CDR2 YFSETQ. The CDR3 DNA reads as TGCGCCAGCAGCCTAGGGACAGCTAACACTGAAGCTTTCTTT. Its translation: CASSLGTANTEAFF.

The gene calls are TRBV7-9 and TRBJ2-6; D perhaps matches TRBD1 (5 bases). Germline values: CDR1 SEHNR, CDR2 FQNEAQ (reference sequence). The length of the CDR3 is 13 residues. Trimming pared 9 bases from V and 4 bases from J, leaving 10 bases between. The CDR3: CASTRQGANVLTF. CDR3 nucleotides: TGTGCCAGTACGAGACAGGGGGCCAACGTCCTGACTTTC.

The chain has TRBV5-1 and TRBJ2-2, with 13 bases aligning to TRBD2. The CDR3 consists of 16 residues. Looked up from germline, CDR1 is SGHRS and CDR2 is YFSETQ. Losses at the gene ends were 5 bases for V and 6 bases for J; bases not matched to a gene: 7. The CDR3 here is CASRRGLAGVPGELFF. The DNA for the CDR3 is TGCGCCAGCAGGAGAGGACTAGCGGGAGTACCCGGGGAGCTGTTTTTT. Full variable domain (rest looked up from reference TRBV5-1 and TRBJ2-2): KAGVTQTPRYLIKTRGQQVTLSCSPISGHRSVSWYQQTPGQGLQFLFEYFSETQRNKGNFPGRFSGRQFSNSRSEMNVSTLELGDSALYLCASRRGLAGVPGELFFGEGSRLTVL.

This chain uses TRBV5-1 with TRBJ2-1; 13 bases map to TRBD2. The V gene end was trimmed by 4 bases and the J gene end by 8 bases; junction bases not matched to a gene: 12. Germline loops: CDR1 SGHRS, CDR2 YFSETQ. This CDR3 spans 17 amino acids. CDR3 sequence (DNA): TGCGCCAGCAGCCGAGGACTAGCGGGAGACGGTAGGGATGAGCAGTTCTTC. Translating gives CASSRGLAGDGRDEQFF.

CDR3 sequence reads: CASSLPGLAYQETQYF. In DNA form, the CDR3 reads TGTGCCAGCAGCCTCCCGGGACTAGCGTACCAAGAGACCCAGTACTTC. This chain uses TRBV5-5 with TRBJ2-5; 10 nucleotides line up with TRBD2. This CDR3 has 16 residues. V gave up 4 bases and J gave up 0 bases; unmatched junction bases: 6. CDR1 and CDR2 (germline): SGHKS, YYEKEE (reference sequence).

The CDR3 sequence is CASSEAPGNQPQHF. As DNA, the CDR3 is TGTGCCAGCAGTGAAGCGCCAGGTAATCAGCCCCAGCATTTT. The rearrangement links TRBV6-1 to TRBJ1-5; D is unresolved. Trimming removed 0 bases from V and 4 bases from J, with 7 bases in between. Looked up from germline, CDR1 is MNHNS and CDR2 is SASEGT. CDR3 size: 14 residues.

The genes are TRBV29-1 and TRBJ2-1; possibly TRBD1 for D (6 bases). CDR3 size: 13 residues. Trimming shortened V by 6 bases and J by 10 bases, and 19 bases separated the two germline ends. In germline, CDR1 is SQVTM, CDR2 ANQGSEA. CDR3 sequence: CSVENLQGGEQFF. The CDR3 region has the DNA TGCAGCGTGGAGAATCTACAGGGCGGGGAGCAGTTCTTC.

This rearrangement joins TRBV5-4 to TRBJ2-6, with 10 bases that match TRBD2. J lost 0 bases, V lost 6 bases, and 9 bases had no gene match. CDR3 length equals 18 residues. The V gene's germline CDR1 is SGHNT and CDR2 YYREEE (reference sequence). The CDR3 nucleotides read TGTGCCAGCAAGTCGGGGGCTAGCGGGAGCTCTGGGGCCAACGTCCTGACTTTC. It encodes CASKSGASGSSGANVLTF.

The CDR3 bases are TGTGCCAGCAGTGATGACCGTTGGAGGGGCAGGTCACAAGAGACCCAGTACTTC. Amino acids: CASSDDRWRGRSQETQYF. The chain uses TRBV25-1 and TRBJ2-5; tentatively, D is TRBD2 (6 bases). V was pared by 3 bases and J by 2 bases, with 22 bases between. This CDR3 contains 18 residues. CDR1 and CDR2 from the germline V gene are MGHDK and SYGVNS.

This chain joins TRBV13 and TRBJ2-3, with 8 nucleotides matching TRBD2. Per germline, CDR1 PRHDT and CDR2 FYEKMQ (reference sequence). The CDR3 extends over 14 amino acids. The trim removed 2 bases at V and 6 bases at J, leaving 4 bases unmatched. The CDR3: CASSLPPSGDTQYF. The CDR3 DNA follows: TGTGCCAGCAGCTTACCCCCTAGCGGGGATACGCAGTATTTT.

The chain recombines TRBV6-1 with TRBJ2-2; D is perhaps TRBD2 (5 bases). Germline CDR1 reads MNHNS; CDR2 reads SASEGT. V was clipped by 4 bases and J by 1 base, with 10 bases between them. The CDR3 has 15 residues. CDR3 residues: CASSGASGNTGELFF. CDR3 DNA sequence: TGTGCCAGCAGTGGGGCAAGCGGGAACACCGGGGAGCTGTTTTTT.

The chain has TRBV5-4 and TRBJ2-7; 12 bases align to TRBD2. From germline, CDR1 is SGHNT and CDR2 YYREEE (reference sequence). V lost 4 bases, J lost 7 bases, and 15 bases stayed unmatched. This CDR3 has 17 residues. The DNA for the CDR3 is TGTGCCAGCAGCCCCGGGACTAGCGGGCGAGTAAGGGGGGAGCAGTACTTC. Translation: CASSPGTSGRVRGEQYF.

The chain couples TRBV6-1 to TRBJ1-1; 7 positions agree with TRBD1. The germline gives CDR1 MNHNS, CDR2 SASEGT. V was clipped by 4 bases and J by 4 bases; unmatched bases: 6. This CDR3 contains 14 residues. The CDR3 DNA follows: TGTGCCAGCAGTGTGAGCAGGGGGAGCACTGAAGCTTTCTTT. It translates to CASSVSRGSTEAFF.

V is TRBV11-1 and J is TRBJ2-2; 7 bases match TRBD1. Looked up from germline, CDR1 is SGHAT and CDR2 is FQDESV (reference sequence). Trimming removed 4 bases from V and 4 bases from J; junction bases left unmatched: 12. The CDR3 contains 17 residues. The CDR3 loop is CASSSPGTERGTGELFF. The CDR3 region has the DNA TGTGCCAGCAGCTCCCCCGGGACAGAAAGAGGCACCGGGGAGCTGTTTTTT.

The rearrangement links TRBV5-1 to TRBJ2-1, with a possible D match to TRBD1 (5 bases). The CDR3 is made up of 14 amino acids. CDR1 SGHRS and CDR2 YFSETQ come from the germline V gene. The V end lost 4 bases, the J end lost 8 bases, and 16 bases lay between the germline ends. CDR3 coding DNA: TGCGCCAGCAGCCCCTTGACAGCCTCCGATGAGCAGTTCTTC. Residues: CASSPLTASDEQFF.

The rearrangement joins TRBV6-5 to TRBJ2-5, with 7 bases lining up with TRBD2. The J call may be wrong; the DNA end is better matched by TRBJ2-7. Germline assignment: CDR1 MNHEY and CDR2 SVGAGI. CDR3 length: 15 amino acids. CDR3 DNA sequence: TGTGCCAGCAGTTACTCGGTAGGGGAGGGCTACGAGCAGTACTTC. Its protein product is CASSYSVGEGYEQYF.

Details on this clone: An end of the junction differs from the germline gene, which may be a read error. The gene calls are TRBV7-9 and TRBJ2-5; D remains unclear. Germline values: CDR1 SEHNR, CDR2 FQNEAQ (reference sequence). The CDR3 has 12 amino acids. The CDR3 DNA follows: TGTTCCAGCAGCCCGCGATCCCAGACCCAGTACTTC. It is translated as CSSSPRSQTQYF.

This rearrangement joins TRBV30 to TRBJ2-3, with TRBD2 identical over 12 bases. From germline, CDR1 is GTSNPN and CDR2 SVGIG (reference sequence). V dropped 4 bases and J dropped 2; count of bases not matched to a gene: 7. The CDR3 is made up of 16 amino acids. The CDR3 nucleotides are TGTGCCTGGACTCCCGGACTAGCGGGGAACACAGATACGCAGTATTTT. Its translation is CAWTPGLAGNTDTQYF.

In its sample, this clone was seen once. Other DNA variants within this sample encode the same CDR3. This chain joins TRBV6-5 and TRBJ1-1, with D tentatively TRBD1 (5 bases). Germline V gene data show CDR1 as MNHEY and CDR2 as SVGAGI. This CDR3 is 15 amino acids long. Trimming removed 0 bases at V and 0 bases at J, with 8 bases between. CDR3 bases: TGTGCCAGCAGTTACTCGGGGGGGGTGAACACTGAAGCTTTCTTT. Encoded protein: CASSYSGGVNTEAFF.

The rearrangement joins TRBV11-2 to TRBJ2-7; D gene ambiguous. This CDR3 spans 15 amino acids. Trimming left V 3 bases short and J 0 bases short, with 12 bases between. Germline V CDR1 and CDR2: SGHAT, FQNNGV. The CDR3 nucleotides are TGTGCCAGCAGCTTCCCTCCGCACAGCTCCTACGAGCAGTACTTC. Protein product: CASSFPPHSSYEQYF.

The sample holds a few counts of this clone. This sequence joins TRBV2 and TRBJ1-5; D is uncertain. The V and J ends lost 2 bases and 10 bases respectively, with 12 bases between them. There are 13 residues in the CDR3. Germline V gives CDR1 SNHLY, CDR2 FYNNEI. CDR3 DNA sequence: TGTGCCAGCAGTGAATCCCCCCGTGGCCCCCAGCATTTT. As protein: CASSESPRGPQHF.

V usage is TRBV6-5 and J usage is TRBJ2-3; D may be TRBD2 (5 bases). The V and J ends lost 5 bases and 0 bases respectively, with 12 bases between them. CDR3 length: 15 amino acids. From germline, CDR1 is MNHEY and CDR2 SVGAGI. The CDR3 here is CASSRTLTSTDTQYF. CDR3 nucleotides: TGTGCCAGCAGTAGGACTTTAACTAGCACAGATACGCAGTATTTT.

V gene TRBV30 combines with J gene TRBJ1-5; weak D call: TRBD1 (5 bases). The CDR3 sequence is 11 residues long. V lost 2 bases to trimming and J lost 7 bases, with 6 bases between them. Germline values: CDR1 GTSNPN, CDR2 SVGIG (reference sequence). The CDR3 DNA follows: TGTGCCTGGAGTCAGGGCCAGCCCCAGCATTTT. Protein: CAWSQGQPQHF.

This chain joins TRBV6-1 and TRBJ1-2, with 7 positions matching TRBD1. CDR3 size: 17 residues. J was trimmed by 3 bases and V by 0 bases; bases with no gene match: 10. CDR1 is MNHNS, CDR2 SASEGT, per germline. The CDR3 region is CASSEALPGQLYYGYTF. The CDR3 bases are TGTGCCAGCAGTGAAGCTTTACCGGGACAGTTGTACTATGGCTACACCTTC.

The chain employs TRBV6-6 and TRBJ2-7, with TRBD2 matching over 7 bases. The V gene end was trimmed by 5 bases and the J gene end by 2 bases; junction bases not matched to a gene: 3. The germline CDR1 and CDR2 sequences are MNHNY and SVGAGI (reference sequence). The CDR3 spans 13 residues. The CDR3 DNA is TGTGCCAGCAGTCCCGGGACTACCTACGAGCAGTACTTC. This sequence encodes CASSPGTTYEQYF.

The CDR3 loop reads CASSPGFKDQPQHF. DNA of the CDR3: TGTGCCAGTTCCCCAGGGTTTAAGGATCAGCCCCAGCATTTT. The rearrangement uses TRBV19 and TRBJ1-5; TRBD1 might be the D (5 bases). Germline V gene lookup returns CDR1 LNHDA and CDR2 SQIVND (reference sequence). V gave up 8 bases and J gave up 5 bases, with 16 bases separating them. CDR3 length: 14 residues.

This clone was recorded once. This chain uses TRBV20-1 with TRBJ2-1; 8 bases are shared with TRBD1. Trimming cost V 6 bases and J 10 bases; bases outside gene matches: 5. Germline CDR1 is DFQATT and CDR2 is SNEGSKA (reference sequence). CDR3 size: 11 residues. In nucleotides, the CDR3 is TGCAGTGCAACGGACAGGGACGAGCAGTTCTTC. Translation gives CSATDRDEQFF.

About this clone: At one of its ends the junction is not consistent with the germline gene, which may arise from a read error. The chain combines TRBV10-3 with TRBJ2-7; tentative D call: TRBD2 (6 bases). CDR3 length: 13 residues. From germline, CDR1 is ENHRY and CDR2 SYGVKD. The CDR3 region is CAISESEVEGPNF. The CDR3, as DNA: TGTGCCATCAGTGAGTCGGAAGTGGAGGGACCAAACTTC.

The chain has TRBV2 and TRBJ2-7; 10 bases align to TRBD2. The length of the CDR3 is 14 residues. The V gene's germline CDR1 is SNHLY and CDR2 FYNNEI. V was clipped by 7 bases and J by 5 bases; unmatched bases: 8. CDR3 nucleotide sequence: TGTGCCAGCAAGGCTAGCGGGAGTACCCACGAGCAGTACTTC. It is translated as CASKASGSTHEQYF.